These 17 T cell receptor beta chains share one sample of origin, sequenced in a study of blood T cell repertoires in COVID-19 (dated by TCRdb to about 2020). Library method: the immunoSEQ multiplex PCR assay. TCRdb took this table from immuneACCESS and kept in-frame rearrangements with V and J called. Such tables lack part of the clones; where checked against another copy, unresolved V genes explain under half of the gap, and the rest is unexplained. The sample table contains approximately 220,000 clones; only one count was recorded for roughly 85% of them. Of the sample, 2.5% falls within the top ten clones. The material sequenced was peripheral blood. Receptors were obtained from a woman in her 40s with active or convalescent COVID-19.

The V gene is TRBV15, the J gene TRBJ1-2; 7 bases agree with TRBD1. Trimming took 0 bases from V and 8 from J; bases not matched to a gene: 6. This CDR3 is built from 14 residues. CDR1 is LNHNV, CDR2 YYDKDF, per germline (reference sequence). The CDR3 region has the DNA TGTGCCACCAGCAGAGATCGACAGGGTAAGGGCTACACCTTC. It is translated as CATSRDRQGKGYTF.

The gene calls are TRBV2 and TRBJ1-6; 10 bases match TRBD1. This CDR3 has 15 residues. V lost 6 bases, J lost 6 bases, and 5 bases stayed unmatched. Looked up from germline, CDR1 is SNHLY and CDR2 is FYNNEI. The CDR3 DNA reads TGTGCCAGCAGAAGAGGGGACAGGGGTAATTCACCCCTCCACTTT. Amino acid sequence: CASRRGDRGNSPLHF.

The genes are TRBV30 and TRBJ2-1; a possible D gene is TRBD1 (6 bases). V was clipped by 0 bases and J by 5 bases, with 11 bases between them. From germline, CDR1 is GTSNPN and CDR2 SVGIG (reference sequence). This CDR3 has 14 residues. The CDR3 region has the DNA TGTGCCTGGAGTGTACAGAACAGGGACAATGAGCAGTTCTTC. It codes for CAWSVQNRDNEQFF.

In DNA form, the CDR3 reads TGTGCCACCACCCAGGGACTAGCGAGAAATGAGCAGTTCTTC. Its translation is CATTQGLARNEQFF. The chain joins TRBV2 to TRBJ2-1, with TRBD2 matching 10 bases. Germline-derived CDR1 and CDR2 are SNHLY and FYNNEI. V dropped 10 bases and J dropped 7; count of bases not matched to a gene: 10. This CDR3 contains 14 residues.

This chain joins TRBV28 and TRBJ1-5, with 8 bases matching TRBD1. From germline, CDR1 is MDHEN and CDR2 SYDVKM. The V gene end was trimmed by 6 bases and the J gene end by 0 bases; junction bases not matched to a gene: 7. The CDR3 has 16 amino acids. The CDR3 spells CASSWDRRYSNQPQHF. CDR3 DNA: TGTGCCAGCAGCTGGGACAGGAGGTATAGCAATCAGCCCCAGCATTTT.

The chain recombines TRBV15 with TRBJ2-1; 12 nucleotides agree with TRBD1. Germline V gene data show CDR1 as LNHNV and CDR2 as YYDKDF (reference sequence). The CDR3 sequence is 13 residues long. The ends lost 5 bases at V and 10 bases at J; junction bases unmatched: 3. In DNA, the CDR3 is TGTGCCACCAGCGGGACAGGGGGCAGGGAGCAGTTCTTC. Protein: CATSGTGGREQFF.

Here the CDR3 reads CASSFDSWADTGELFF. The CDR3 DNA reads TGTGCCAGCAGCTTTGACAGTTGGGCGGACACCGGGGAGCTGTTTTTT. The chain joins TRBV13 to TRBJ2-2, with D tentatively TRBD1 (5 bases). The CDR3 extends over 16 amino acids. Trimming pared 3 bases from V and 3 bases from J, leaving 14 bases between. Germline loops: CDR1 PRHDT, CDR2 FYEKMQ (reference sequence).

A note on this clone: Distinct nucleotide sequences in the sample also encode this CDR3. The chain links TRBV6-4 to TRBJ1-1; 8 bases agree with TRBD1. The CDR3 length is 13 residues. The germline V gene has CDR1 MRHNA and CDR2 SNTAGT. V dropped 4 bases and J dropped 5; count of bases not matched to a gene: 3. Written as DNA, the CDR3 is TGTGCCAGCAGTGCAACAGGGGGGACTGAAGCTTTCTTT. Amino acid sequence: CASSATGGTEAFF.

V is TRBV7-6 and J is TRBJ1-3; no definite D call. The CDR3 contains 16 residues. CDR1 is SGHVS and CDR2 is FNYEAQ in the germline V gene. The germline V and J ends were trimmed by 1 base and 0 bases, with 10 bases remaining between them. The CDR3 spells CASSLEAASSGNTIYF. CDR3 coding DNA: TGTGCCAGCAGCTTAGAGGCTGCTAGCTCTGGAAACACCATATATTTT.

As regards this clone: At one boundary the junction diverges from the germline segment, which might be a read error. The rearrangement uses TRBV6-5 and TRBJ2-7; 7 nucleotides align to TRBD1. The CDR3 has 15 amino acids. Per germline, CDR1 MNHEY and CDR2 SVGAGI. The DNA of the CDR3 is TGTGCCAGCAATTACAGGGGCCAGGGCGTATACGAGCAGTACTTC. This translates into CASNYRGQGVYEQYF.

The V gene is TRBV6-5, the J gene TRBJ2-1, with TRBD1 matching 7 bases. The trim removed 6 bases at V and 0 bases at J, leaving 5 bases unmatched. This CDR3 region has 15 residues. CDR1 MNHEY and CDR2 SVGAGI come from the germline V gene. CDR3 sequence reads: CASRPGQSSYNEQFF. For the CDR3, the DNA is TGTGCCAGCAGGCCGGGACAGTCCTCCTACAATGAGCAGTTCTTC.

The chain joins TRBV5-1 to TRBJ2-7; 9 bases match TRBD1. Unmatched junction bases numbered 7, after V lost 8 bases and J lost 1 base. Germline V gives CDR1 SGHRS, CDR2 YFSETQ. The CDR3 length is 14 residues. The DNA for the CDR3 is TGCGCCAGTGCCCGGGACAGGGATTCCTACGAGCAGTACTTC. Translating it yields CASARDRDSYEQYF.

The CDR3 DNA is TGTGCCACCAGTGCGACAGATTACAATCAGCCCCAGCATTTT. This translates into CATSATDYNQPQHF. The chain joins TRBV24-1 to TRBJ1-5; D is possibly TRBD1 (5 bases). Trimming removed 5 bases from V and 3 bases from J, with 10 bases in between. The CDR3 has 14 residues. CDR1 is KGHDR and CDR2 is SFDVKD in the germline V gene.

The chain employs TRBV6-1 and TRBJ1-2; 10 bases match TRBD1. Germline V gene lookup returns CDR1 MNHNS and CDR2 SASEGT. Unmatched junction bases numbered 7, after V lost 2 bases and J lost 4 bases. The length of the CDR3 is 16 residues. The DNA of the CDR3 is TGTGCCAGCAGTGAACGGGGGACAGGGGTTGGCTATGGCTACACCTTC. It codes for CASSERGTGVGYGYTF.

The J gene is TRBJ2-2, the V gene TRBV6-5, with D unclear. The ends were cut back, 2 bases at V and 8 bases at J, with 12 bases in the middle. This CDR3 has 14 amino acids. Germline V lookup: CDR1 MNHEY, CDR2 SVGAGI. CDR3 in amino acids: CASSYATGYGELFF. In DNA, the CDR3 is TGTGCCAGCAGTTACGCGACTGGGTATGGGGAGCTGTTTTTT.

This clone appeared a single time. The chain carries TRBV20-1 and TRBJ2-5; tentative D call: TRBD2 (6 bases). Trimming left V 3 bases short and J 5 bases short, with 19 bases between. The germline V gene has CDR1 DFQATT and CDR2 SNEGSKA (reference sequence). The CDR3 runs 15 residues. The CDR3 DNA follows: TGCAGTGCTAGTGTGCTCGGAGGGGCCGAGGAGACCCAGTACTTC. The encoded protein is CSASVLGGAEETQYF.

V usage is TRBV3-1 (or the pseudogene TRBV3-2) and J usage is TRBJ1-1; D remains unclear. Trimming took off 3 bases at V and 4 bases at J, with 9 bases between the two ends. The CDR3 contains 13 residues. The germline CDR1 and CDR2 sequences are LGHDT and YNNKEL (reference sequence). The CDR3 bases are TGTGCCAGCAGCCATGGGAGGGCCACTGAAGCTTTCTTT. This translates into CASSHGRATEAFF.